These T cell receptor beta chains were read from a single sample in a study of blood T cell repertoires in COVID-19. Generated by immunoSEQ multiplex PCR, the TCRdb table keeps only in-frame clones and is missing some. The profile covers around 95,000 clones, with approximately 91% appearing a single time and 2% to 2.5% taken by the ten largest. The sequencing input was peripheral blood. Receptors were obtained from a man aged 50-59 years with active COVID-19. The CDR3 runs from the conserved cysteine through the conserved F or W. D genes are given only for firm matches. The size entry is marked missing in some rows and otherwise reads once, few, many or a size class.

V	D	J	size	DNA	CDR3
TRBV7-9	TRBD1	TRBJ2-1	.	TGTGCCAGCAGCCTCGGACAGGGGGCCGGGAATGAGCAGTTCTTC	CASSLGQGAGNEQFF
TRBV6-5	.	TRBJ2-7	.	TGTGCCAGCAGTTACGTAGGAGCCAAGCAGTACTTC	CASSYVGAKQYF
TRBV7-9	.	TRBJ2-3	.	TGTGCCAGCAGCCTGTACACAGATACGCAGTATTTT	CASSLYTDTQYF
TRBV4-1	TRBD1	TRBJ1-5	.	TGCGCCAGCAGCCAGGACAGGTTTAGCAATCAGCCCCAGCATTTT	CASSQDRFSNQPQHF
TRBV27	TRBD1	TRBJ1-1	.	TGTGCCAGCAGTTTATTAGGGACAGGGAACACTGAAGCTTTCTTT	CASSLLGTGNTEAFF
TRBV23-1	.	TRBJ2-3	once	TGCGCCAGCAGTCAATCTAGTAGGTGGGGCGGAAGGGTAGATACGCAGTATTTT	CASSQSSRWGGRVDTQYF
TRBV3-1/TRBV3-2	TRBD1	TRBJ1-1	.	TGTGCCAGCAGCCCCATCAGGGGGTTCTCTGAAGCTTTCTTT	CASSPIRGFSEAFF
TRBV29-1	.	TRBJ1-1	.	TGCAGCGGGCGGTACGGCCCTGAAGCTTTCTTT	CSGRYGPEAFF
TRBV12-3/TRBV12-4	.	TRBJ1-6	.	TGTGCCAGCAGTCCAGGGGCCTATTCACCCCTCCACTTT	CASSPGAYSPLHF
TRBV7-9	.	TRBJ1-4	.	TGTGCCAGCAGCTTAGTTCAGGGAACAACTAATGAAAAACTGTTTTTT	CASSLVQGTTNEKLFF
TRBV9	TRBD2	TRBJ2-5	once	TGTGCCAGCAGCCTAGCGGGAGGGAACCAAGAGACCCAGTACTTC	CASSLAGGNQETQYF
TRBV6-1	TRBD1	TRBJ1-6	.	TGTGCCAGCAGTGTTGCGGGACAGGGCGTCAGCTCCTATAATTCACCCCTCCACTTT	CASSVAGQGVSSYNSPLHF
TRBV9	TRBD1	TRBJ2-1	.	TGTGCCAGCAGCAGACAGGGACAGAACAATGAGCAGTTCTTC	CASSRQGQNNEQFF
TRBV3-1/TRBV3-2	TRBD2	TRBJ2-3	.	TGTGCCAGCAGCCAAGGCGCGGGGGGGCCAGATACGCAGTATTTT	CASSQGAGGPDTQYF
TRBV3-1/TRBV3-2	TRBD2	TRBJ2-3	.	TGTGCCAGCAGCCTGGGGGTAGCGGGGGTCACAGATACGCAGTATTTT	CASSLGVAGVTDTQYF
TRBV5-6	.	TRBJ2-1	.	TGTGCCAGCAGCTTGGCTCGGGGGAATGAGCAGTTCTTC	CASSLARGNEQFF
TRBV27	.	TRBJ1-4	.	TGTGCCAGCAGTCCAGTTTTTACTAATGAAAAACTGTTTTTT	CASSPVFTNEKLFF
TRBV6-5	.	TRBJ1-2	.	TGTGCCAGCAGCCCCGGGGGGGCCTATGGCTACACCTTC	CASSPGGAYGYTF
TRBV5-1	TRBD2	TRBJ2-3	.	TGCGCCAGCAGCGGCGGAAGCGGGAACCCAGATACGCAGTATTTT	CASSGGSGNPDTQYF
TRBV2	TRBD1	TRBJ2-3	.	TGTGCCAGCAGTGGTACAGGGGGGACAGATACGCAGTATTTT	CASSGTGGTDTQYF
TRBV4-1	TRBD2	TRBJ2-3	.	TGCGCCAGCAGCCAAGGAACTATTAGCGGGAGCACAGATACGCAGTATTTT	CASSQGTISGSTDTQYF
TRBV18	.	TRBJ2-2	.	TGTGCCAGCTCACCCCTGGACATGAACACCGGGGAGCTGTTTTTT	CASSPLDMNTGELFF
TRBV2	.	TRBJ2-3	.	TGTGCCAGCAGAAGAAGCGGGTCGGTCGATACGCAGTATTTT	CASRRSGSVDTQYF
TRBV27	.	TRBJ1-5	.	TGTGCCAGCAGTTCGAGAGACGGGGGGAGTCAGCCCCAGCATTTT	CASSSRDGGSQPQHF
TRBV19	TRBD1	TRBJ2-1	.	TGTGCCAGTAGTCACCGTCGACAGGGGGGAGGTAATGAGCAGTTCTTC	CASSHRRQGGGNEQFF
TRBV11-3	TRBD2	TRBJ2-1	.	TGTGCCAGCAGCGCTGGGAGCGGGGGTGCGGATGAGCAGTTCTTC	CASSAGSGGADEQFF
TRBV29-1	.	TRBJ1-2	.	TGCAGCGTTCTCTTGGAGCGAGGGAACTATGGCTACACCTTC	CSVLLERGNYGYTF
TRBV5-1	TRBD2	TRBJ2-2	.	TGCGCCAGCAGCCTGGCGGGGGGTTGGAACACCGGGGAGCTGTTTTTT	CASSLAGGWNTGELFF
TRBV29-1	.	TRBJ2-2	.	TGCAGCCGGAGGGAGGCCGGGGAGCTGTTTTTT	CSRREAGELFF
TRBV7-2	TRBD2	TRBJ2-2	.	TGTGCCAGCAGCCCCGGACTAGCGGGAGTGACCGGGGAGCTGTTTTTT	CASSPGLAGVTGELFF
TRBV7-2	TRBD2	TRBJ2-1	.	TGTGCCAGCAGCCTCGGATCGGGGCTGGCTAGCGGGGGATCCCCCGGGCAGTTCTTC	CASSLGSGLASGGSPGQFF
TRBV13	.	TRBJ1-1	.	TGTGCCAGCAGGTCGGAAACGGGTACCACTGAAGCTTTCTTT	CASRSETGTTEAFF
TRBV9	.	TRBJ2-2	.	TGTGCCAGCAGCGGAGGACAGAACACCGGGGAGCTGTTTTTT	CASSGGQNTGELFF
TRBV2	.	TRBJ2-3	.	TGTGCCAGCAGTGAAGCCGCCGCAGGGATCCCAGATACGCAGTATTTT	CASSEAAAGIPDTQYF
TRBV6-4	TRBD1	TRBJ1-1	.	TGTGCCAGCAGTGCCCGGACAGGGGGAAACACTGAAGCTTTCTTT	CASSARTGGNTEAFF
TRBV29-1	.	TRBJ1-2	.	TGCAGCGTTGTTTCAGTTTTCGGCTACACCTTC	CSVVSVFGYTF
TRBV2	.	TRBJ1-3	.	TGTGCCAGCAGTCCCGGGAGAGTGAGAAGCTCTGGAAACACCATATATTTT	CASSPGRVRSSGNTIYF
TRBV7-2	.	TRBJ2-5	.	TGTGCCAGCAGCGGGACTTCTCTGGGGACAGAGACCCAGTACTTC	CASSGTSLGTETQYF
TRBV6-6	TRBD1	TRBJ1-6	.	TGTGCCAGCAGTGGCTCCGGGACAGGGCAACCCCTCCACTTT	CASSGSGTGQPLHF
TRBV5-5	TRBD1	TRBJ1-3	.	TGTGCCAGCAGCACCCTAGGGTCCGGGACAGTATATTTT	CASSTLGSGTVYF
TRBV19	.	TRBJ2-1	.	TGTGCCAGTAGTAGGTACCCCGATCGGAATGAGCAGTTCTTC	CASSRYPDRNEQFF
TRBV6-5	TRBD1	TRBJ1-1	.	TGTGCCAGCAGCCGGGACAGGGGCACTGAAGCTTTCTTT	CASSRDRGTEAFF
TRBV11-2	.	TRBJ2-3	.	TGTGCCAGCAGCTTAGTTCCCCGGGATACGCAGTATTTT	CASSLVPRDTQYF
TRBV4-1	.	TRBJ1-3	.	TGCGCCAGCAGCAACTTGGGGGGGTCTGGAAACACCATATATTTT	CASSNLGGSGNTIYF
TRBV9	TRBD2	TRBJ2-1	few	TGTGCCAGCAGCCCAGGGGGACTAGCGAGTAATGAGCAGTTCTTC	CASSPGGLASNEQFF
TRBV7-2	.	TRBJ1-6	.	TGTGCCAGCAGCTTAAACAATCATAATTCACCCCTCCACTTT	CASSLNNHNSPLHF
TRBV14	.	TRBJ1-5	.	TGTGCCAGCAGCCATTCCCAGGGTTCCAGCAATCAGCCCCAGCATTTT	CASSHSQGSSNQPQHF
TRBV2	.	TRBJ2-2	.	TGTGCCAGCAGCGTAAGACTATACGCGAACACCGGGGAGCTGTTTTTT	CASSVRLYANTGELFF
TRBV5-1	.	TRBJ2-2	.	TGCGCCAGCAGCCCAGGGGACCGAGGGTCGGCCGGGGAGCTGTTTTTT	CASSPGDRGSAGELFF
TRBV28	.	TRBJ1-2	.	TGTGCCAGCAGTTTGGCTCTCGAAGTGGGCTACACCTTC	CASSLALEVGYTF
TRBV5-1	.	TRBJ1-5	once	TGCGCCAGCCGCCCCTCAATCGGAGGTCAGCCCCAGCATTTT	CASRPSIGGQPQHF
TRBV5-8	TRBD1	TRBJ2-1	.	TGTGCCAGCAGCCAGGACAGGTCCTACAATGAGCAGTTCTTC	CASSQDRSYNEQFF
TRBV6-6	.	TRBJ1-1	.	TGTGCCAGCAGTCCGCGGGGGCGGCGCTCTTATGAACAATCCACTGAAGCTTTCTTT	CASSPRGRRSYEQSTEAFF
TRBV6-5	.	TRBJ2-2	.	TGTGCCAGCAGTTACTTCGAGGGAAGCGGGGAGCTGTTTTTT	CASSYFEGSGELFF
TRBV5-5	.	TRBJ2-3	.	TGTGCCAGCAGCTTGAAGGCGGATGTCACAGATACGCAGTATTTT	CASSLKADVTDTQYF
TRBV5-1	TRBD2	TRBJ2-3	.	TGCGCCAGCAGCTTTAGCGGGGGGGCCGGAGATACGCAGTATTTT	CASSFSGGAGDTQYF
TRBV19	.	TRBJ2-1	.	TGTGCCAGTAGTATTGGGTCTAGGAATGAGCAGTTCTTC	CASSIGSRNEQFF